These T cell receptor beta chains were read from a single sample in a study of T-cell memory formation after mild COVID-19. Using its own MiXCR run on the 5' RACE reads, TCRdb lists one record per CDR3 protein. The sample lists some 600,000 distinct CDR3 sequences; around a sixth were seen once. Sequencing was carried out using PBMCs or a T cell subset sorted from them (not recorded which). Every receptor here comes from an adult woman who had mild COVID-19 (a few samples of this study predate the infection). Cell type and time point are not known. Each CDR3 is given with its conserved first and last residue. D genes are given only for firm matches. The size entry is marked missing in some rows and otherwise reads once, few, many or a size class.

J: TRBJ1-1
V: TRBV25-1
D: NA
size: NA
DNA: TGTGCCAGCAGTGAATGGGGTCCAAGGGGAGGACTGGACACTGAAGCTTTCTTT
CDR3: CASSEWGPRGGLDTEAFF

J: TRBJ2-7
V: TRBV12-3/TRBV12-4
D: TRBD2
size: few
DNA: TGTGCCAGCAGTCCTACGGGGGGGCCTATCTACGAGCAGTACTTC
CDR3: CASSPTGGPIYEQYF

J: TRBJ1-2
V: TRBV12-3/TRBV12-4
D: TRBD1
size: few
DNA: TGTGCCAGCAACTCCGGGAAGGGACAGACGGGTGGCTACACCTTC
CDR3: CASNSGKGQTGGYTF

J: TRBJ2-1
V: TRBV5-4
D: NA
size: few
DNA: TGTGCCAGCCGTGGGGGAGGAATCCCCTACAATGAGCAGTTCTTC
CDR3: CASRGGGIPYNEQFF

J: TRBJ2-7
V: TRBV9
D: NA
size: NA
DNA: TGTGCCAGCAGCATAAAGGACAGCGCCTACGAGCAGTACTTC
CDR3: CASSIKDSAYEQYF

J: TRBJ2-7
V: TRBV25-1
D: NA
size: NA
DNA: TGTGCCAGCAGTGACCCCTCACGGGGAGACACCCAGCAGTACTTC
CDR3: CASSDPSRGDTQQYF

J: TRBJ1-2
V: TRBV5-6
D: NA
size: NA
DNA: TGTGCCAGCAGCCCAGACCAGGCTAACTATGGCTACACCTTC
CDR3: CASSPDQANYGYTF

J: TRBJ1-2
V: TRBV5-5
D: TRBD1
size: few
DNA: TGTGCCAGCAGCCCAGGGACAGGGGGCGCGGGGAAGGATGGCTACACCTTC
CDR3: CASSPGTGGAGKDGYTF

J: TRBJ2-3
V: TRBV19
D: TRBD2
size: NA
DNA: TGTGCCAGTAGTGTTGCCACGGGGGGAACAGATACGCAGTATTTT
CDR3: CASSVATGGTDTQYF

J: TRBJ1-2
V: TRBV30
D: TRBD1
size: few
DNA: TGTGCCTGCAACAGGGGGCGCGGCTATGGCTACACCTTC
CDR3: CACNRGRGYGYTF

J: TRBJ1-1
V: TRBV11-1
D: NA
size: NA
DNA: TGTGCCAGCAACAGAAACGTTCAGGATGAAGCTTTCTTT
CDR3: CASNRNVQDEAFF

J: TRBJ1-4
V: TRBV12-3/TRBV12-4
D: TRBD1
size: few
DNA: TGTGCCAGCAGCGACAGGGGGCTTAATGAAAAACTGTTTTTT
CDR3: CASSDRGLNEKLFF

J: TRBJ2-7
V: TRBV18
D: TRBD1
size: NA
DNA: TGTGCCAGCTCACCACGTCGGGACAGGCTTTCCTACGAGCAGTACTTC
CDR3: CASSPRRDRLSYEQYF

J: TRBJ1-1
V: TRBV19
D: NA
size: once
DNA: TGTGCCACGAAGGGACTGCACAAGGGCGACACTGAAGCTTTCTTT
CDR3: CATKGLHKGDTEAFF

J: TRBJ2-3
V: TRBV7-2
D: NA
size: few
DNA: TGTGCCAGCAGCTCAGTGAGCGGACGTTCAGATACGCAGTATTTT
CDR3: CASSSVSGRSDTQYF

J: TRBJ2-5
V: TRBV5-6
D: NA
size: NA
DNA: TGTGCCAGCAGAGGACCCGCTGGGTCGGAGACCCAGTACTTC
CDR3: CASRGPAGSETQYF

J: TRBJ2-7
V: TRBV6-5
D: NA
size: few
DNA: TGTGCCAGCAGTTCTACCCCACCGCCAGTGACCTACGAGCAGTACTTC
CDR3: CASSSTPPPVTYEQYF

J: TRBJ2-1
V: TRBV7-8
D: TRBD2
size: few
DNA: TGTGCCAGCAGCCGTAGCGGGAGACGTGAGCAGTTCTTC
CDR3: CASSRSGRREQFF

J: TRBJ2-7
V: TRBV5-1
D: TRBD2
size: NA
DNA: TGCGCCAGCAGCAGGGCGGGAGGCACATACGAGCAGTACTTC
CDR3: CASSRAGGTYEQYF

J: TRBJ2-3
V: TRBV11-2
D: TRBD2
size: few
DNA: TGTGCCAGCATTGCGGGGGGCGGGGATACGCAGTATTTT
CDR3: CASIAGGGDTQYF

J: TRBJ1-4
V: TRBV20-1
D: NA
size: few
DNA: TGCAGTGCTCTCAGTGGGATAACTAATGAAAAACTGTTTTTT
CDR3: CSALSGITNEKLFF

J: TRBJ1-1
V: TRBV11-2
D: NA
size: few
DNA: TGTGCCAGCAGCTTACTTTCGTTCTCAAACACTGAAGCTTTCTTT
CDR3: CASSLLSFSNTEAFF

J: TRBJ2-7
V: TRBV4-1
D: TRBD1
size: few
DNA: TGCGCCAGCAGGCCAGGGGGCGGCGAGCAGTACTTC
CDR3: CASRPGGGEQYF

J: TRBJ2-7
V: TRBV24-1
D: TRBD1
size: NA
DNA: TGTGCCACCAGTGACCGGGACAGTACCTACGAGCAGTACTTC
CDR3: CATSDRDSTYEQYF

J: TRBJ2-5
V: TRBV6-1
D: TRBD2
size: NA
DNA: TGTGCCAGCAGTGCCCTAGCGGCCAAAGAGACCCAGTACTTC
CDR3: CASSALAAKETQYF

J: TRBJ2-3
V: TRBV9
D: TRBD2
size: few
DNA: TGTGCCAGCAGCGTAGGGACTAGCGGGGGGTATACGCAGTATTTT
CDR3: CASSVGTSGGYTQYF

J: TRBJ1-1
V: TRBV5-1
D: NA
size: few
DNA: TGCGCCAGCAGCTTGTCCCCCCCCCAACAGGGCCGGAACACTGAAGCTTTCTTT
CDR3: CASSLSPPQQGRNTEAFF

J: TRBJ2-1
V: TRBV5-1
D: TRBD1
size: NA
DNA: TGCGCCAGCAGCTTTGGGGACAGCTACAATGAGCAGTTCTTC
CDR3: CASSFGDSYNEQFF

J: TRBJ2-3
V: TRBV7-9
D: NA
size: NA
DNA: TGTGCCAGCAGCTTGGAGGGTGGAACAGATACGCAGTATTTT
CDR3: CASSLEGGTDTQYF

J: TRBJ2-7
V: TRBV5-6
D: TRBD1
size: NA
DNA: TGTGCCAGCAGCTTGGGAGGTAGGACAGGGTGGCACGAGCAGTACTTC
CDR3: CASSLGGRTGWHEQYF

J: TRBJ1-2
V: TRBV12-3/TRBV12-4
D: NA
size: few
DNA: TGTGCCAGCAGGCCGGGACGTAGAAACTATGGCTACACCTTC
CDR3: CASRPGRRNYGYTF

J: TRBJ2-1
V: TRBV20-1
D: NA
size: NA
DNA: TGCAGTGCTAGGGGGATCAGCGGCTCCTACAATGAGCAGTTCTTC
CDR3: CSARGISGSYNEQFF

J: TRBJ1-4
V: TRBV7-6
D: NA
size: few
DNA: TGTGCCAGCAGCTCCACAGGGTTCGGGGAAAAACTGTTTTTT
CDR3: CASSSTGFGEKLFF

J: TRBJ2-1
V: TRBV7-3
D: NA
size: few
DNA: TGTGCCAGCAGCTTTCATACGGGAGCGGTCTACAATGAGCAGTTCTTC
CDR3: CASSFHTGAVYNEQFF

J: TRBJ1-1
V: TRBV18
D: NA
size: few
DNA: TGTGCCAGCTCACCTTTCTCCGGGAACACTGAAGCTTTCTTT
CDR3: CASSPFSGNTEAFF

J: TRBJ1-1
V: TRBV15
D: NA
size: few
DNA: TGTGCCACCAGCAGAGCGAATATGGGGACCAGGACTGAAGCTTTCTTT
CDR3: CATSRANMGTRTEAFF

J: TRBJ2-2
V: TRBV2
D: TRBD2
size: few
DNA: TGTGCCAGCAGTGACGGGGGGTGGCCCGGGGAGCTGTTTTTT
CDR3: CASSDGGWPGELFF

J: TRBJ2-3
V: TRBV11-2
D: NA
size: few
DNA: TGTGCCAGCAATATGGATTACACAGATACGCAGTATTTT
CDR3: CASNMDYTDTQYF

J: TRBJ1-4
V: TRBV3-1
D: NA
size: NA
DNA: TGTGCCAGCAGCCAAGATTGGGCTGAAGGGGAAAAACTGTTTTTT
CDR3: CASSQDWAEGEKLFF

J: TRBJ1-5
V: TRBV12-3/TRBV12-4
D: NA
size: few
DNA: TGTGCCAGCAGTTTAGCGGGGCGGCACGATCAGCCCCAGCATTTT
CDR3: CASSLAGRHDQPQHF

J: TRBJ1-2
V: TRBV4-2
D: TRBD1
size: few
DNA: TGTGCCAGCAGCCAATATAGACAGGGGGCAGGTGGCTACACCTTC
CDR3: CASSQYRQGAGGYTF

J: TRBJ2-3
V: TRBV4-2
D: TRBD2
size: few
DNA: TGTGCCAGCAGCCAAGATAGTAGCGGGGGGGCAGATACGCAGTATTTT
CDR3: CASSQDSSGGADTQYF

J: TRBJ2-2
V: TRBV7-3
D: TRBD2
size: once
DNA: TGTGCCAGCAGCCCGTATCGCGGGGGGCTTCCGAACACCGGGGAGCTGTTTTTT
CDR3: CASSPYRGGLPNTGELFF

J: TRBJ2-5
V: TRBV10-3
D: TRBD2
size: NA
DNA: TGTGCCATCAAGCCTAGCGGGGGGAGCCAAGAGACCCAGTACTTC
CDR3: CAIKPSGGSQETQYF

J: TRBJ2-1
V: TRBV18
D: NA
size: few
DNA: TGTGCCAGCTCACCGGACTCTTTCGGTGAGCAGTTCTTC
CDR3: CASSPDSFGEQFF

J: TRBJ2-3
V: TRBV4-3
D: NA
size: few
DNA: TGCGCCAGCAGCCATGGACGGGGAAGCACAGATACGCAGTATTTT
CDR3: CASSHGRGSTDTQYF

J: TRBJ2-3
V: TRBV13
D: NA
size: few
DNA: TGTGCCAGCAGCTTAGGACCCAGCCCGGATACGCAGTATTTT
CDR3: CASSLGPSPDTQYF

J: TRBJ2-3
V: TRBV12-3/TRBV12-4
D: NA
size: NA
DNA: TGTGCCAGCAGCCAGACGGTGGGGGGGCGAAGCACAGATACGCAGTATTTT
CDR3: CASSQTVGGRSTDTQYF

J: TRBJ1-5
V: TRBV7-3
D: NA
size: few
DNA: TGTGCCAGCAGCCTGCGGGTAGGAGATAGCAATCAGCCCCAGCATTTT
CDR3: CASSLRVGDSNQPQHF

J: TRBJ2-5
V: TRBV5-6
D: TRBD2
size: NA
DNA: TGTGCCAGCAGCCGAGGGTCACGTCGCGGGAGGGTTACTGAGACCCAGTACTTC
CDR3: CASSRGSRRGRVTETQYF

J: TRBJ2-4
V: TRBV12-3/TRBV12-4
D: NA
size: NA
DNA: TGTGCCAGCAGCTTAGGTGACTACATGTTAGCCAAAAACATTCAGTACTTC
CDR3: CASSLGDYMLAKNIQYF

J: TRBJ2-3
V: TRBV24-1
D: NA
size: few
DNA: TGTGCCACCAGTGATGAGACTATTGAAGATACGCAGTATTTT
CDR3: CATSDETIEDTQYF

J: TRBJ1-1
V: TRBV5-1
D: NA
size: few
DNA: TGCGCCAGCAGCGTTGCAGGGTGGGAGAATGAAGCTTTCTTT
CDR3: CASSVAGWENEAFF

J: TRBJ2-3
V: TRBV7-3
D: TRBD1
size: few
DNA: TGTGCCAGCAGCTTAACAGGGACAGGGACCTCACAGTCGCCGCAGTATTTT
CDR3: CASSLTGTGTSQSPQYF

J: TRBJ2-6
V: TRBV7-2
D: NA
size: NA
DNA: TGTGCCAGCAGCTTAGTGGGGTCGTCCGGGGCCAACGTCCTGACTTTC
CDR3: CASSLVGSSGANVLTF

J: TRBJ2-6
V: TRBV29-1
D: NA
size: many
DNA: TGCAGCGTTGAAGATGTCTCTGGGGCCAACGTCCTGACTTTC
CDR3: CSVEDVSGANVLTF